What follows is one T cell receptor beta chain and its context. V shed 4 bases, J shed 0 bases, and the junction held 26 bases outside the gene matches. The CDR3 covers 22 residues. Looked up from germline, CDR1 is MDHEN and CDR2 is SYDVKM. Per the original data handling: Reference gene primers were amplified, and this amplification served to estimate nucleated cell counts. The protocol was immunoSEQ multiplex PCR, while the TCRdb copy is restricted to in-frame clones and leaves out a portion. V and J calls and clone size follow that table, whereas D and trimming were derived from the DNA. The sample lists about 400,000 clones, over 85% occurring once. This entry belongs to a study of blood T cell repertoires in COVID-19. The cohort comprised adults aged roughly 18 to 95 years residing in approximately 25 US areas.

Sequencing was performed on PBMCs or T cells enriched from blood (not recorded which). This clonotype was sampled from a woman aged 30 to 39 who had recovered from COVID-19. This sequence joins TRBV28 and TRBJ1-2; 7 bases map to TRBD1. CDR3 in amino acids: CASSSSYHRPRQGLIANYGYTF. The CDR3 DNA sequence: TGTGCCAGCAGTTCCTCATACCATCGCCCTCGACAGGGTCTGATAGCTAACTATGGCTACACCTTC.